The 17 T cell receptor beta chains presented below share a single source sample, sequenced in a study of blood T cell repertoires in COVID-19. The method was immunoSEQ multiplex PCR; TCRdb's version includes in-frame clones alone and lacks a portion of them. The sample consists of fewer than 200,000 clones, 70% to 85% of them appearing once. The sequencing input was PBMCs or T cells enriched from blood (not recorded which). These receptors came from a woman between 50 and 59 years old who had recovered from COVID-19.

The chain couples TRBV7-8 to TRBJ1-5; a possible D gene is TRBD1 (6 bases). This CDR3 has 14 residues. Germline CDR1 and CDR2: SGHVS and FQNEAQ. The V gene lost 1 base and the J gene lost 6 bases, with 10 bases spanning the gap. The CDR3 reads CASSLDRVGQPQHF. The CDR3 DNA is TGTGCCAGCAGCTTAGACAGGGTCGGTCAGCCCCAGCATTTT.

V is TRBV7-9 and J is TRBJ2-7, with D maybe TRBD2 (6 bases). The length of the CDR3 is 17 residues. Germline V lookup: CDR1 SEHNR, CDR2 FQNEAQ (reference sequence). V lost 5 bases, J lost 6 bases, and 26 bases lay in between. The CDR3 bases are TGTGCCAGCAGCACTACGGCCGGGACTGGGCCTCTCCGCGAGCAGTACTTC. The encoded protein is CASSTTAGTGPLREQYF.

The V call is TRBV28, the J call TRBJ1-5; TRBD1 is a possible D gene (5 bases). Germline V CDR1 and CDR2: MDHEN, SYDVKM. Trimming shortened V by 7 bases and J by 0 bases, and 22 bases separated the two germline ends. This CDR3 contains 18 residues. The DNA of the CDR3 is TGTGCCAGCAACCCCCGTTGGCTTCGGGGGGTTAGCAATCAGCCCCAGCATTTT. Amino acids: CASNPRWLRGVSNQPQHF.

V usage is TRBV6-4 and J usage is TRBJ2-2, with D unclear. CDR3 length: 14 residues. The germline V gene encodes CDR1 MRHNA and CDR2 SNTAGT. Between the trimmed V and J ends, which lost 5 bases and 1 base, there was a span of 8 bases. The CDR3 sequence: CASSFLENTGELFF. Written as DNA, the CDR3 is TGTGCCAGCAGTTTCCTAGAGAACACCGGGGAGCTGTTTTTT.

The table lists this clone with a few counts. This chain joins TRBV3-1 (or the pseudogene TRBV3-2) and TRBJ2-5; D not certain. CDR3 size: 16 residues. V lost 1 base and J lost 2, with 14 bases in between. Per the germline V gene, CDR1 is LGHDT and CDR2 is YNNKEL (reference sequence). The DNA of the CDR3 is TGTGCCAGCAGCCAAGGTGGGTCGGCCGGGCAAGAGACCCAGTACTTC. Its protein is CASSQGGSAGQETQYF.

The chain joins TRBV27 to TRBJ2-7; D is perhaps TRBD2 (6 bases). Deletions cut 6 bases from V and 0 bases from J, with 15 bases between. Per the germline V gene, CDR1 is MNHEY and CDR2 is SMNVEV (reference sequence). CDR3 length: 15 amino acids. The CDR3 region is CASSLWGDVSYEQYF. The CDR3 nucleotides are TGTGCCAGCAGCCTTTGGGGGGACGTCTCCTACGAGCAGTACTTC.

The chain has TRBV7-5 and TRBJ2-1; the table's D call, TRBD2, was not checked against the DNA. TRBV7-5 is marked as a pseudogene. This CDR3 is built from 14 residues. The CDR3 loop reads CVKSGAGEDNEQFF. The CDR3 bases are TGTGTCAAGAGCGGAGCGGGAGAGGACAATGAGCAGTTCTTC.

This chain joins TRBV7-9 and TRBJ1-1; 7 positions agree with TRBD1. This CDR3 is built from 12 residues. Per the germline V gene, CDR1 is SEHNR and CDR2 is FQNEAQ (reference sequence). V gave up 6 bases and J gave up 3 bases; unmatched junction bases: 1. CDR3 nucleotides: TGTGCCAGCAGGACAGGGTACACTGAAGCTTTCTTT. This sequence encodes CASRTGYTEAFF.

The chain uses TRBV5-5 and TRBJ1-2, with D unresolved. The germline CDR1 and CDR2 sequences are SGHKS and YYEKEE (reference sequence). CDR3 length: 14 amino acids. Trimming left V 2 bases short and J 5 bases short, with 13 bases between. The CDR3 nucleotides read TGTGCCAGCAGCTTAAGACGGGGAGAGTATGGCTACACCTTC. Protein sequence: CASSLRRGEYGYTF.

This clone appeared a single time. For the CDR3, the DNA is TGTGCCAGCAGCAAACGGAGACAGGGGCAAAACATTCAGTACTTC. Protein sequence: CASSKRRQGQNIQYF. The chain carries TRBV21-1 and TRBJ2-4; TRBD1, the D gene given by the table, was not confirmed from the DNA. TRBV21-1 is described as a pseudogene. CDR3 length: 15 amino acids.

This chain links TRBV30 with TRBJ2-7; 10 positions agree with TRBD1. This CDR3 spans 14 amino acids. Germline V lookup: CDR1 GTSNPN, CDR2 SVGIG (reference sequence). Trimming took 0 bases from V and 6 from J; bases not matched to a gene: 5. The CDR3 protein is CAWSVQDRGGEQYF. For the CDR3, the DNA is TGTGCCTGGAGTGTACAGGACAGGGGGGGCGAGCAGTACTTC. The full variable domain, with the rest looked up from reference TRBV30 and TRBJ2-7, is SQTIHQWPATLVQPVGSPLSLECTVEGTSNPNLYWYRQAAGRGLQLLFYSVGIGQISSEVPQNLSASRPQDRQFILSSKKLLLSDSGFYLCAWSVQDRGGEQYFGPGTRLTVT.

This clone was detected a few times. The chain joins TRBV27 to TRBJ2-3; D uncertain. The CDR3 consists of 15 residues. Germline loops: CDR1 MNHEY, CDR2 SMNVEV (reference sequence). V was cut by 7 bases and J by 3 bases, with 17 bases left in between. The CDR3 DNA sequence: TGTGCCAGCACTGCGTGGGCGTTACGAACAGATACGCAGTATTTT. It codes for CASTAWALRTDTQYF.

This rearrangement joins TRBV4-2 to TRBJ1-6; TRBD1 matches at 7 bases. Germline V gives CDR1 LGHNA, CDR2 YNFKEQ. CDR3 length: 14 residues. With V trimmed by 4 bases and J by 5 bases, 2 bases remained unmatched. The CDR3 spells CASSPGQDNSPLHF. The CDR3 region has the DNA TGTGCCAGCAGCCCCGGACAGGATAATTCACCCCTCCACTTT.

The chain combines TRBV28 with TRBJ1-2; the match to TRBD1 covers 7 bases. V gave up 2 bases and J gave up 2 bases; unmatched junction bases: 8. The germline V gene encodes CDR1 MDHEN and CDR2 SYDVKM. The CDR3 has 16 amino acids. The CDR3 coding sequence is TGTGCCAGCAGTTTAAACTACAGGGGACGAAACTATGGCTACACCTTC. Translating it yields CASSLNYRGRNYGYTF.

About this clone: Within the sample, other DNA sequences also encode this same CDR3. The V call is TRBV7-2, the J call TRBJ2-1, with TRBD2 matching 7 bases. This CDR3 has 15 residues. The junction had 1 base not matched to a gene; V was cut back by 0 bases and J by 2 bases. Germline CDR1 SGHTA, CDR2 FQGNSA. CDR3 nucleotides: TGTGCCAGCAGCTTAGCGGGAGGGCCCTACAATGAGCAGTTCTTC. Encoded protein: CASSLAGGPYNEQFF.

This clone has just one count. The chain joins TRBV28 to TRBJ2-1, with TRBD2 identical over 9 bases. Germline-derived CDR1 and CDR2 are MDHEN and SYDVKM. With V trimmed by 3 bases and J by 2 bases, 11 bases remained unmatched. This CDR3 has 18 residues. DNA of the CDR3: TGTGCCAGCAGTTTCCTCCCCTCAGCGGGAGGCACCTACAATGAGCAGTTCTTC. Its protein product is CASSFLPSAGGTYNEQFF.

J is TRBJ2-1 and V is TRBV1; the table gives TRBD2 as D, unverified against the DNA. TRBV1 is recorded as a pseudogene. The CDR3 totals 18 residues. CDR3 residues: CTSSLKPSGRATSNEQFF. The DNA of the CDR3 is TGCACCAGCAGCCTGAAGCCTAGCGGGAGGGCCACGAGCAATGAGCAGTTCTTC.